The 32 T cell receptor beta chains below were found in one sample sequenced in a study of blood T cell repertoires in COVID-19. Profiling relied on immunoSEQ multiplex PCR, and the TCRdb table lists in-frame clones only, not all of them. In the table there are over 50,000 clones, around 72% of which are singletons. Input material: peripheral blood. The receptors were sampled from a human donor with active or convalescent COVID-19. The donor label of this sample is uncertain.

This rearrangement joins TRBV20-1 to TRBJ2-1; the match to TRBD2 covers 12 bases. Trimming cost V 3 bases and J 6 bases; bases outside gene matches: 3. The V gene's germline CDR1 is DFQATT and CDR2 SNEGSKA (reference sequence). CDR3 length equals 14 residues. CDR3 loop: CSASRLAGVNEQFF. CDR3 in DNA: TGCAGTGCTAGTAGACTAGCGGGAGTCAATGAGCAGTTCTTC.

CDR3 DNA sequence: TGTGCCAGCAGTAGAGACAGGGCGGGGAATTCACCCCTCCACTTT. Encoded protein: CASSRDRAGNSPLHF. The chain carries TRBV6-6 and TRBJ1-6; 7 bases are shared with TRBD1. The V gene's germline CDR1 is MNHNY and CDR2 SVGAGI (reference sequence). The J segment lost 7 bases and the V segment lost 5 bases, leaving 8 bases of the junction unmatched. This CDR3 is 15 amino acids long.

The CDR3 nucleotides are TGTGCCAGCAGGGTTAGCGGGCCCGCCTACGAGCAGTACTTC. This encodes CASRVSGPAYEQYF. The genes are TRBV6-5 and TRBJ2-7, with 7 nucleotides matching TRBD2. Germline V gene lookup returns CDR1 MNHEY and CDR2 SVGAGI. The CDR3 runs to 14 residues. J was trimmed by 2 bases and V by 6 bases; bases with no gene match: 7.

J is TRBJ1-4 and V is TRBV4-1; no definite D call. Germline V gives CDR1 MGHRA, CDR2 YSYEKL. The germline V and J ends were trimmed by 1 base and 8 bases, with 14 bases remaining between them. CDR3 length equals 15 residues. The DNA for the CDR3 is TGCGCCAGCAGCCAAGTGGGCGGGGTCGGGGAAAAACTGTTTTTT. Translated, it gives CASSQVGGVGEKLFF.

The sample holds a few counts of this clone. The rearrangement links TRBV5-1 to TRBJ1-5, with a possible D match to TRBD1 (5 bases). Germline V lookup: CDR1 SGHRS, CDR2 YFSETQ. This CDR3 has 14 residues. V was cut by 0 bases and J by 7 bases, with 11 bases left in between. The CDR3: CASSLDPGLQPQHF. The CDR3 DNA follows: TGCGCCAGCAGCTTGGACCCAGGGTTACAGCCCCAGCATTTT.

The chain couples TRBV24-1 to TRBJ2-3; TRBD2 might be the D (5 bases). The CDR3 loop spans 16 amino acids. In germline, CDR1 is KGHDR, CDR2 SFDVKD. V lost 4 bases to trimming and J lost 0 bases, with 13 bases between them. CDR3 sequence (DNA): TGTGCCACCAGTGAGCCCAGCGGACCTAGCACAGATACGCAGTATTTT. It translates to CATSEPSGPSTDTQYF.

The chain joins TRBV29-1 to TRBJ2-1; D is possibly TRBD2 (6 bases). The CDR3 contains 16 residues. Germline CDR1 SQVTM, CDR2 ANQGSEA. Trimming removed 6 bases from V and 4 bases from J, with 22 bases in between. CDR3 sequence: CSVPPPWRGDYNEQFF. DNA for the CDR3: TGCAGCGTCCCTCCCCCGTGGCGCGGGGATTACAATGAGCAGTTCTTC.

This clone was seen just once. CDR3 protein: CASSYWGGFDYGYTF. CDR3 nucleotide sequence: TGTGCCAGCAGTTACTGGGGGGGGTTCGACTATGGCTACACCTTC. The V call is TRBV6-2 or TRBV6-3, the J call TRBJ1-2; perhaps TRBD1 as D (5 bases). The V and J ends lost 1 base and 3 bases respectively, with 12 bases between them. This CDR3 is built from 15 residues. Germline assignment: CDR1 MNHEY and CDR2 SVGEGT.

The rearrangement joins TRBV9 to TRBJ2-1; tentatively, D is TRBD2 (5 bases). Trimming cost V 0 bases and J 9 bases, with 16 bases left between them. Germline V lookup: CDR1 SGDLS, CDR2 YYNGEE. This CDR3 has 15 amino acids. The CDR3 DNA reads TGTGCCAGCAGCGTAGCTACGTTGGGAGCCGGTGAGCAGTTCTTC. Protein: CASSVATLGAGEQFF.

The V call is TRBV14, the J call TRBJ1-2, with D perhaps matching TRBD1 (6 bases). This CDR3 is built from 14 residues. Trimming stripped 3 bases from V and 4 bases from J, with 12 bases between. Germline V gene data show CDR1 as SGHDN and CDR2 as FVKESK. The CDR3 nucleotides are TGTGCCAGCAGCCAGGTAGACAGGCTCTATGGCTACACCTTC. This gives the protein CASSQVDRLYGYTF.

The CDR3 loop is CAISANDRAEDYTF. The CDR3 DNA is TGTGCCATCAGTGCGAACGACAGGGCGGAGGACTACACCTTC. This chain joins TRBV10-3 and TRBJ1-2; TRBD1 aligns across 7 bases. Germline loops: CDR1 ENHRY, CDR2 SYGVKD. The CDR3 spans 14 residues. V shed 4 bases, J shed 10 bases, and the junction held 12 bases outside the gene matches.

V is TRBV6-5 and J is TRBJ2-1, with D possibly matching TRBD2 (5 bases). Trimming stripped 6 bases from V and 3 bases from J, with 15 bases between. The CDR3 spans 15 residues. Per germline, CDR1 MNHEY and CDR2 SVGAGI. Here the CDR3 reads CASRPEGTVYNEQFF. The CDR3 region has the DNA TGTGCCAGCAGACCCGAGGGTACCGTCTACAATGAGCAGTTCTTC.

J is TRBJ2-2 and V is TRBV7-6; D might be TRBD2 (6 bases). The V gene lost 5 bases and the J gene lost 5 bases, with 15 bases spanning the gap. This CDR3 has 15 residues. Germline assignment: CDR1 SGHVS and CDR2 FNYEAQ. DNA of the CDR3: TGTGCCAGCAGCCCGACTAGTGCAAGAACCGGGGAGCTGTTTTTT. Protein sequence: CASSPTSARTGELFF.

J is TRBJ1-1 and V is TRBV7-2; 9 bases are a match to TRBD1. This CDR3 has 15 residues. CDR1 and CDR2 (germline): SGHTA, FQGNSA. Losses at the gene ends were 2 bases for V and 6 bases for J; bases not matched to a gene: 7. CDR3 sequence (DNA): TGTGCCAGCAGCTTAACTGCGACAGGGGGACCTGAAGCTTTCTTT. It is translated as CASSLTATGGPEAFF.

In its sample, this clone was seen once. The V call is TRBV5-1, the J call TRBJ1-1; D possibly corresponds to TRBD1 (5 bases). In germline, CDR1 is SGHRS, CDR2 YFSETQ. The CDR3 consists of 16 residues. The V gene lost 0 bases and the J gene lost 5 bases, with 17 bases spanning the gap. CDR3 in DNA: TGCGCCAGCAGCTTGGACCAGGGAGGCCATGGGACTGAAGCTTTCTTT. This translates into CASSLDQGGHGTEAFF.

The gene calls are TRBV28 and TRBJ1-1, with 9 bases matching TRBD1. The V gene's germline CDR1 is MDHEN and CDR2 SYDVKM. V lost 6 bases and J lost 2; bases outside the gene matches: 10. The length of the CDR3 is 16 residues. CDR3 sequence: CASRNRGRAPNTEAFF. In DNA form, the CDR3 reads TGTGCCAGCAGAAACAGGGGGCGGGCCCCTAACACTGAAGCTTTCTTT.

This clone was seen a few times. V and J are TRBV7-2 and TRBJ1-4, with D hard to call. CDR3 length: 15 amino acids. The germline V and J ends were trimmed by 1 base and 8 bases, with 14 bases remaining between them. CDR1 is SGHTA, CDR2 FQGNSA, per germline. The CDR3 region has the DNA TGTGCCAGCAGCTTAGTGGGAGGCTCGTGGGAAAAACTGTTTTTT. This translates into CASSLVGGSWEKLFF.

The sample holds a few counts of this clone. CDR3 sequence (DNA): TGTGCCGGGGGACAGGCCCGGGGTAATTCACCCCTCCACTTT. Translation: CAGGQARGNSPLHF. The chain has TRBV28 and TRBJ1-6; 8 bases align to TRBD1. Looked up from germline, CDR1 is MDHEN and CDR2 is SYDVKM. This CDR3 has 14 amino acids. Unmatched junction bases numbered 9, after V lost 11 bases and J lost 6 bases.

Here the CDR3 DNA reads TGTGCCAGCAGCGCCGGGCTTGGGCGGACGGGAGTAATCTCGGTCAATGAGCAGTTCTTC. Its translation: CASSAGLGRTGVISVNEQFF. This chain uses TRBV7-3 with TRBJ2-1, with D possibly TRBD2 on 6 matching bases. V dropped 5 bases and J dropped 6 bases, with 32 bases sitting between them. There are 20 residues in the CDR3. The germline V gene encodes CDR1 SGHTA and CDR2 FQGTGA.

The V call is TRBV9, the J call TRBJ2-7; 10 bases line up with TRBD1. The CDR3 is 14 residues long. Germline trimming cut 3 bases from V and 5 bases from J; bases unmatched to any gene: 5. Germline V gives CDR1 SGDLS, CDR2 YYNGEE. The CDR3 is CASSGGTGVHEQYF. CDR3 DNA: TGTGCCAGCAGCGGGGGGACAGGGGTCCACGAGCAGTACTTC.

The genes are TRBV29-1 and TRBJ1-1; weak D call: TRBD1 (5 bases). The V gene lost 3 bases and the J gene lost 0 bases, with 11 bases spanning the gap. The V gene's germline CDR1 is SQVTM and CDR2 ANQGSEA. The CDR3 consists of 14 residues. The CDR3 coding sequence is TGCAGCGTTGACCGGGGGGGGATGAACACTGAAGCTTTCTTT. It translates to CSVDRGGMNTEAFF.

This CDR3 is CAWSTSGYEQYF. For the CDR3, the DNA is TGTGCCTGGAGCACTAGCGGCTACGAGCAGTACTTC. This chain connects TRBV30 to TRBJ2-7; 8 bases align to TRBD2. Unmatched junction bases numbered 1, after V lost 3 bases and J lost 3 bases. The CDR3 length is 12 residues. In germline, CDR1 is GTSNPN, CDR2 SVGIG (reference sequence).

The rearrangement joins TRBV11-2 to TRBJ2-2; no reliable D call. This CDR3 is 15 amino acids long. CDR1 is SGHAT, CDR2 FQNNGV, per germline. V lost 4 bases, J lost 2 bases, and 11 bases lay in between. The CDR3, as DNA: TGTGCCAGCAGCTCAGAACCCCTAAACACCGGGGAGCTGTTTTTT. Translating gives CASSSEPLNTGELFF. Filled out from reference TRBV11-2 and TRBJ2-2, the complete variable domain reads EAGVAQSPRYKIIEKRQSVAFWCNPISGHATLYWYQQILGQGPKLLIQFQNNGVVDDSQLPKDRFSAERLKGVDSTLKIQPAKLEDSAVYLCASSSEPLNTGELFFGEGSRLTVL.

CDR3 amino acids: CASSPPKSGRADNEQFF. DNA for the CDR3: TGTGCCAGCTCACCACCGAAAAGCGGGAGGGCGGACAATGAGCAGTTCTTC. The chain combines TRBV18 with TRBJ2-1; 10 positions match TRBD2. Germline loops: CDR1 KGHSH, CDR2 LQKENI. The length of the CDR3 is 17 residues. V was clipped by 0 bases and J by 5 bases; unmatched bases: 7.

V is TRBV4-1 and J is TRBJ1-4; D is uncertain. The CDR3 is 16 residues long. The V and J ends lost 0 bases and 5 bases respectively, with 13 bases between them. Germline assignment: CDR1 MGHRA and CDR2 YSYEKL. This CDR3 reads CASSQEYKGGNEKLFF. CDR3 nucleotide sequence: TGCGCCAGCAGCCAAGAGTACAAAGGAGGGAATGAAAAACTGTTTTTT.

This clone was seen just once. This chain links TRBV18 with TRBJ1-3; 8 nucleotides align to TRBD1. The V gene's germline CDR1 is KGHSH and CDR2 LQKENI. The ends lost 4 bases at V and 2 bases at J; junction bases unmatched: 4. The CDR3 spans 15 residues. The CDR3 DNA reads TGTGCCAGCTCACTCGACAGGGGAGCTGGAAACACCATATATTTT. Its translation: CASSLDRGAGNTIYF.

The chain links TRBV7-2 to TRBJ1-2; maybe TRBD1 (5 bases). CDR3 size: 12 residues. Trimming removed 5 bases from V and 4 bases from J, with 8 bases in between. The germline V gene has CDR1 SGHTA and CDR2 FQGNSA. The CDR3 region is CASSPGAYGYTF. CDR3 sequence (DNA): TGTGCCAGCAGCCCTGGGGCCTATGGCTACACCTTC.

This sequence joins TRBV21-1 and TRBJ1-2. TRBV21-1 is annotated as a pseudogene. The CDR3 runs to 17 residues. CDR3 DNA: TGTGCCAGCAGCAAAGATGGAAGGCGCGAGCGGGACTATGGCTACACCTTC. Amino acids: CASSKDGRRERDYGYTF.

CDR3 region: CASSVVSGAGGEQYF. The CDR3 DNA reads as TGTGCCAGCAGCGTAGTGTCAGGGGCCGGCGGTGAGCAGTACTTC. The chain combines TRBV9 with TRBJ2-7; weak D call: TRBD1 (6 bases). The length of the CDR3 is 15 residues. Germline loops: CDR1 SGDLS, CDR2 YYNGEE. The V and J ends lost 0 bases and 7 bases respectively, with 17 bases between them.

This clone was seen a handful of times. The V and J genes are TRBV30 and TRBJ1-4; maybe TRBD1 (6 bases). The CDR3 contains 13 residues. V lost 2 bases to trimming and J lost 4 bases, with 8 bases between them. Germline lookup yields CDR1 GTSNPN and CDR2 SVGIG (reference sequence). CDR3 nucleotides: TGTGCCTGGAGTCCGGGACATAATGAAAAACTGTTTTTT. Translated: CAWSPGHNEKLFF.

The genes are TRBV4-1 and TRBJ2-5; possible D gene TRBD2, 6 bases. This CDR3 has 14 amino acids. CDR1 MGHRA and CDR2 YSYEKL come from the germline V gene. V dropped 4 bases and J dropped 5 bases, with 14 bases sitting between them. In DNA, the CDR3 is TGCGCCAGCAGCCTTCAGGGAGGTCGGGAGACCCAGTACTTC. Protein product: CASSLQGGRETQYF.

The chain combines TRBV12-5 with TRBJ2-1; D uncertain. The germline V gene has CDR1 LGHNT and CDR2 FRNRAP. The CDR3 loop spans 11 amino acids. V lost 7 bases and J lost 9, with 10 bases in between. The CDR3 loop is CASAPEVEQFF. In DNA, the CDR3 is TGTGCTAGTGCCCCAGAAGTTGAGCAGTTCTTC.